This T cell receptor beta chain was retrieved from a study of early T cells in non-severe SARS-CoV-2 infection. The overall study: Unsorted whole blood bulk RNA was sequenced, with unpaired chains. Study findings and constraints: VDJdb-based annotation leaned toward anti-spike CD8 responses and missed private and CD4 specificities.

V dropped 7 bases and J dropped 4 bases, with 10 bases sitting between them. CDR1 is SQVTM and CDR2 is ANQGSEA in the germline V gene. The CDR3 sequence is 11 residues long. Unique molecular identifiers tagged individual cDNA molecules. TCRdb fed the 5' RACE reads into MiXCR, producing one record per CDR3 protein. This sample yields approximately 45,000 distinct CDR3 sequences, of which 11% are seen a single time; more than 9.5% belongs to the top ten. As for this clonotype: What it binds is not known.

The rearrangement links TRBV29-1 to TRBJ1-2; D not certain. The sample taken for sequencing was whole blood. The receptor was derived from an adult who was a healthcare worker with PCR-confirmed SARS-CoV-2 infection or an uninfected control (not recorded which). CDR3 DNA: TGCAGCGCCGTAGCCGCCTATGGCTACACCTTC. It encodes CSAVAAYGYTF.